This passage covers 20 T cell receptor beta chains from one sample sequenced in a study of CD8 T cells in ankylosing spondylitis. TCRdb fed the 5' RACE reads into MiXCR, producing one record per CDR3 protein. The sample includes about 130,000 distinct CDR3 sequences, approximately 14% of them seen just once. Sequencing was carried out using blood, either unsorted or a sorted T cell fraction (not recorded which). These receptors came from a female donor with ankylosing spondylitis or in good health (not recorded which).

This clonotype was counted many times. V and J are TRBV5-5 and TRBJ1-1, with TRBD1 matching 8 bases. The V and J ends lost 0 bases and 0 bases, in that order; junction bases with no gene match: 1. Germline assignment: CDR1 SGHKS and CDR2 YYEKEE (reference sequence). The CDR3 length is 15 residues. The CDR3 is CASSLGTGLNTEAFF. CDR3 sequence (DNA): TGTGCCAGCAGCTTGGGGACAGGGCTGAACACTGAAGCTTTCTTT.

This clonotype was counted at least ten times. The chain joins TRBV7-3 to TRBJ2-3; TRBD2 agrees at 13 bases. The CDR3 runs 16 residues. V gave up 5 bases and J gave up 1 base; unmatched junction bases: 3. Germline V gene sequence: CDR1 SGHTA, CDR2 FQGTGA. CDR3: CASSNGLAGGTDTQYF. In nucleotides, the CDR3 is TGTGCCAGCAGCAATGGACTAGCGGGAGGCACAGATACGCAGTATTTT.

The chain recombines TRBV2 with TRBJ2-5; the D gene is possibly TRBD1 (6 bases). The V gene lost 5 bases and the J gene lost 1 base, with 11 bases spanning the gap. The CDR3 extends over 14 amino acids. Germline-derived CDR1 and CDR2 are SNHLY and FYNNEI. The CDR3 DNA sequence: TGTGCCAGCAGTAATACAGGGATCCAAGAGACCCAGTACTTC. Protein: CASSNTGIQETQYF. The whole variable domain, filled in from reference TRBV2 and TRBJ2-5, reads EPEVTQTPSHQVTQMGQEVILRCVPISNHLYFYWYRQILGQKVEFLVSFYNNEISEKSEIFDDQFSVERPDGSNFTLKIRSTKLEDSAMYFCASSNTGIQETQYFGPGTRLLVL.

The CDR3 DNA reads as TGTGCCAGCAGGGGGACAGGGGGTAGTGGCGAGCAGTACTTC. Its protein product is CASRGTGGSGEQYF. This sequence joins TRBV27 and TRBJ2-7, with 11 bases aligning to TRBD1. Per germline, CDR1 MNHEY and CDR2 SMNVEV (reference sequence). The CDR3 is 14 residues long. Germline trimming cut 6 bases from V and 6 bases from J; bases unmatched to any gene: 7.

Only a few counts were recorded for this clonotype. The V call is TRBV9, the J call TRBJ2-2, with 11 bases that match TRBD2. The CDR3 contains 16 residues. Germline CDR1 SGDLS, CDR2 YYNGEE. Trimming cost V 0 bases and J 5 bases; bases outside gene matches: 3. CDR3 nucleotides: TGTGCCAGCAGCGTAGTGGCTAGCGGGGGGACCGGGGAGCTGTTTTTT. Protein sequence: CASSVVASGGTGELFF.

This clonotype was seen repeatedly, ten times or more. CDR3 nucleotide sequence: TGTGCCAGCAGCATGGACAGGGGCGGGAATCAGCCCCAGCATTTT. This encodes CASSMDRGGNQPQHF. V is TRBV7-2 and J is TRBJ1-5; 9 bases are a match to TRBD1. Germline V lookup: CDR1 SGHTA, CDR2 FQGNSA. Trimming removed 5 bases from V and 4 bases from J; junction bases left unmatched: 6. This CDR3 contains 15 residues.

The sample holds many counts of this clonotype. V and J are TRBV6-1 and TRBJ2-6; D is perhaps TRBD1 (5 bases). Trimming removed 11 bases from V and 0 bases from J, with 14 bases in between. The CDR3 extends over 15 amino acids. The germline CDR1 and CDR2 sequences are MNHNS and SASEGT. The CDR3 DNA follows: TGTGCCGGTCAGGGAATAAGCTCTGGGGCCAACGTCCTGACTTTC. Protein product: CAGQGISSGANVLTF.

This clonotype was recorded at least ten times. V and J are TRBV7-2 and TRBJ1-4, with D perhaps TRBD1 (6 bases). This CDR3 has 15 amino acids. Germline lookup yields CDR1 SGHTA and CDR2 FQGNSA. V was trimmed by 5 bases and J by 0 bases, leaving 10 bases between them. The CDR3 nucleotides are TGTGCCAGCAGCCTAAACAGGGCAACTAATGAAAAACTGTTTTTT. This gives the protein CASSLNRATNEKLFF.

This clonotype was seen many times. CDR3 sequence reads: CASREELNTEAFF. CDR3 coding DNA: TGTGCCAGCAGGGAGGAGTTGAACACTGAAGCTTTCTTT. The chain recombines TRBV5-6 with TRBJ1-1; D gene uncertain. Per germline, CDR1 SGHDT and CDR2 YYEEEE. The CDR3 length is 13 residues. V shed 5 bases and J shed 0 bases, with 8 bases lying between them. Drawing the rest from reference TRBV5-6 and TRBJ1-1, the complete variable domain is DAGVTQSPTHLIKTRGQQVTLRCSPKSGHDTVSWYQQALGQGPQFIFQYYEEEERQRGNFPDRFSGHQFPNYSSELNVNALLLGDSALYLCASREELNTEAFFGQGTRLTVV.

This chain links TRBV7-9 with TRBJ2-2; 7 positions match TRBD2. The trim removed 2 bases at V and 4 bases at J, leaving 7 bases unmatched. CDR3 length: 16 residues. Germline V gene data show CDR1 as SEHNR and CDR2 as FQNEAQ (reference sequence). CDR3 DNA: TGTGCCAGCAGCTTACAACCTAGCGGTAGCACCGGGGAGCTGTTTTTT. Translated, it gives CASSLQPSGSTGELFF.

This clonotype was observed many times. The DNA of the CDR3 is TGCAGTGCTAGAGCAGGCGGGAGCGCAGAGACCCAGTACTTC. Protein product: CSARAGGSAETQYF. V gene TRBV20-1 combines with J gene TRBJ2-5; TRBD2 matches at 7 bases. This CDR3 is built from 14 residues. With 1 base clipped from V and 4 bases from J, the junction kept 6 bases outside the gene matches. Germline V CDR1 and CDR2: DFQATT, SNEGSKA (reference sequence).

This clonotype was observed at least ten times. The chain is built from TRBV5-1 and TRBJ2-2; D ambiguous. The CDR3 loop spans 14 amino acids. Trimming stripped 4 bases from V and 4 bases from J, with 11 bases between. CDR1 SGHRS and CDR2 YFSETQ come from the germline V gene. The CDR3 region is CASSQGLFTGELFF. DNA of the CDR3: TGCGCCAGCAGCCAAGGGCTATTCACCGGGGAGCTGTTTTTT.

This clonotype was counted only a few times. V and J are TRBV5-6 and TRBJ2-7; 8 nucleotides agree with TRBD1. The V gene end was trimmed by 4 bases and the J gene end by 2 bases; junction bases not matched to a gene: 8. CDR1 and CDR2 (germline): SGHDT, YYEEEE. The CDR3 loop spans 15 amino acids. CDR3 DNA: TGTGCCAGCAGCCAAGGGGACAGGAACCCCTACGAGCAGTACTTC. Residues: CASSQGDRNPYEQYF. Full variable domain (outside the CDR3, taken from reference TRBV5-6 and TRBJ2-7): DAGVTQSPTHLIKTRGQQVTLRCSPKSGHDTVSWYQQALGQGPQFIFQYYEEEERQRGNFPDRFSGHQFPNYSSELNVNALLLGDSALYLCASSQGDRNPYEQYFGPGTRLTVT.

This clonotype has more than one count but fewer than ten. This chain links TRBV20-1 with TRBJ1-2; D not resolved. CDR1 DFQATT and CDR2 SNEGSKA come from the germline V gene (reference sequence). V was cut by 5 bases and J by 7 bases, with 11 bases left in between. The length of the CDR3 is 11 residues. The CDR3 DNA follows: TGCAGTGCTCCGGGGTCGGGTGGCTACACCTTC. Translated, it gives CSAPGSGGYTF.

There are a few counts of this clonotype. The V call is TRBV12-3 or TRBV12-4, the J call TRBJ1-2; 11 positions match TRBD1. Trimming cost V 6 bases and J 7 bases; bases outside gene matches: 16. CDR3 length: 17 amino acids. The CDR3 region has the DNA TGTGCCAGCAGACAGGCCGGGACAGGGGGTGTCAACCGTGGCTACACCTTC. This gives the protein CASRQAGTGGVNRGYTF.

The chain has TRBV20-1 and TRBJ2-7; maybe TRBD1 (6 bases). V lost 6 bases and J 0 bases, leaving 12 bases between the germline ends. CDR3 length: 13 residues. Germline values: CDR1 DFQATT, CDR2 SNEGSKA (reference sequence). CDR3 nucleotide sequence: TGCAGTGCAGAAGGGGGTCCCTCCTACGAGCAGTACTTC. Protein product: CSAEGGPSYEQYF.

The sample holds many counts of this clonotype. This chain uses TRBV6-5 with TRBJ2-1, with 8 bases matching TRBD1. Trimming removed 4 bases from V and 5 bases from J; junction bases left unmatched: 19. Germline V gene sequence: CDR1 MNHEY, CDR2 SVGAGI. The CDR3 loop spans 19 amino acids. The CDR3 DNA follows: TGTGCCAGCAGTTTAACCGCGACAGGGGTGGTTCGGGGCCACAATGAGCAGTTCTTC. Translated: CASSLTATGVVRGHNEQFF.

The chain employs TRBV20-1 and TRBJ1-2; D is ambiguous. This CDR3 is 11 amino acids long. The V end was cut by 1 base, the J end by 7 bases, with 7 bases between. Germline loops: CDR1 DFQATT, CDR2 SNEGSKA (reference sequence). The CDR3 is CSARASGGYTF. The DNA for the CDR3 is TGCAGTGCTAGAGCCTCCGGTGGCTACACCTTC.

The chain uses TRBV5-4 and TRBJ2-1; 11 bases match TRBD1. The V and J ends lost 4 bases and 7 bases, in that order; junction bases with no gene match: 7. Germline V CDR1 and CDR2: SGHNT, YYREEE (reference sequence). The CDR3 runs to 15 residues. The CDR3 loop is CASSPGTGGINEQFF. DNA for the CDR3: TGTGCCAGCAGCCCTGGGACAGGGGGAATAAATGAGCAGTTCTTC.

The V call is TRBV18, the J call TRBJ2-3; unclear D gene. The germline V gene has CDR1 KGHSH and CDR2 LQKENI. The CDR3 runs 15 residues. Trimming left V 1 base short and J 0 bases short, with 8 bases between. The CDR3 here is CASSPRTASTDTQYF. The CDR3, as DNA: TGTGCCAGCTCACCACGGACGGCTAGCACAGATACGCAGTATTTT.